This is a list of T cell receptor beta chains from one sample in a study of a mutant IDH1 vaccine in newly diagnosed glioma. Only in-frame clones appear in the TCRdb table, and some are missing; sequencing was by immunoSEQ multiplex PCR. The repertoire includes approximately 41,000 clones, more than 80% of them detected once, and roughly 1.5% sits in the top ten. No cognate antigen is known for these TCRs. The sample here was PBMCs, taken from a glioma patient whose treatment included an IDH1 peptide vaccine. All receptors derive from a middle-aged man with glioma. CDR3s leave out the opening cysteine and the closing phenylalanine or tryptophan. Rows may omit the clone size; those that give it use once, few, many or a size class.

>TRBV7-3|11|.
ASSPGDSYEQY
>TRBV5-6|11|.
ASSFSGANVLT
>TRBV27|12|once
ASSPADSNYGYT
>TRBV5-1|12|.
ASSFGTTYNEQF
>TRBV18|16|.
ASSPTLLTSGSSYEQY
>TRBV19|13|.
ASRNRDREYNEQF
>TRBV6-5|11|.
ASSDTPNQPQH
>TRBV10-3|14|.
ATTRQLHLSGNTIY
>TRBV6-6|12|.
ASSRLAETDTQY
>TRBV7-2|15|.
ASSSMRLAGAYNEQF
>TRBV7-2|11|.
ASSLEYRDSLH
>TRBV9|12|.
ASSFRDREETQY
>TRBV5-8|12|.
ASSLVQGTDTQY